This record concerns one TCR beta chain sequence. Its antigen is unknown. This specimen comes from a study of cytomegalovirus exposure and HLA in healthy donors. General study points: A later analysis associated 16,951 TCR beta sequences with HLA alleles at a 0.05 false discovery rate. The listing of roughly 160 TCR beta chains classed them as cytomegalovirus-associated.

The primer mix had 60 Vbeta and 13 Jbeta primers. Assay: immunoSEQ multiplex PCR; the TCRdb copy retains only in-frame clones and omits some. The sample holds approximately 160,000 clones; roughly 70% are singletons and the top ten take under 3%. The receptor's source is a woman in her fifties or sixties in good health and CMV-seropositive. The sequencing input was PBMCs.

The CDR3 sequence: CASSLAGPLREKLFF. The CDR3 DNA reads as TGTGCCAGCAGCTTAGCGGGCCCCTTGCGAGAAAAACTGTTTTTT. This rearrangement joins TRBV7-9 to TRBJ1-4; D unresolved. Germline V gives CDR1 SEHNR, CDR2 FQNEAQ (reference sequence). Trimming removed 0 bases from V and 8 bases from J, with 13 bases in between. The CDR3 runs to 15 residues.